This is a list of T cell receptor beta chains from one sample in a study of blood T cell repertoires in COVID-19. The assay was immunoSEQ multiplex PCR, and TCRdb's table has in-frame clones only and misses some. This table has about 190,000 clones, around four fifths appearing once. The sequenced material came from peripheral blood. The origin of the receptors is a woman between 40 and 55 years old with acute or convalescent COVID-19. The conserved cysteine and the conserved F or W are not part of the CDR3 here. Fields, in order: V gene, clone size, J gene, CDR3 protein. Clone size is not always given. Where it is, it says once, few, many or a class for expanded clones.

TRBV5-1,-,TRBJ2-3,ASSGPSTSDTQY
TRBV7-9,-,TRBJ2-1,ASSLSRDEQF
TRBV10-3,-,TRBJ1-1,AISDGPHTEAF
TRBV5-4,-,TRBJ1-1,ASSLVAGRAF
TRBV27,-,TRBJ2-3,ASSLLISGGSTDTQY
TRBV7-9,-,TRBJ2-3,ASSPMRPY
TRBV11-2,-,TRBJ2-7,ASALRTGIVTYEQY
TRBV3-1/TRBV3-2,-,TRBJ1-6,ASSQDTFSSPLH
TRBV5-1,-,TRBJ1-1,ASSFRDTEAF
TRBV5-1,-,TRBJ1-1,ASSSGQIDNTEAF
TRBV3-1/TRBV3-2,-,TRBJ2-5,ASSYPYSKETQY
TRBV7-2,-,TRBJ1-5,ASSWGRGNQPQH
TRBV19,once,TRBJ2-1,ATAGTGTSSYNEQF
TRBV19,-,TRBJ2-7,ASSIATGYYEQY
TRBV19,once,TRBJ1-2,ASKPGTGGSFGGYT
TRBV7-2,-,TRBJ2-1,ASSRGQVVDEQF
TRBV28,few,TRBJ2-1,ASTSGGRPESYNEQF
TRBV5-4,-,TRBJ2-7,ASSLPTGYEQY
TRBV9,-,TRBJ2-1,ASSVGLLAGTYNEQF
TRBV7-9,-,TRBJ1-2,ASSPIEAYGYT
TRBV6-6,-,TRBJ2-3,ASSYVVSSPDTQY
TRBV2,-,TRBJ1-5,ASSGGQGDQPQH
TRBV10-3,-,TRBJ2-3,AISESTGTDTQY
TRBV27,-,TRBJ2-5,ASSSLAGAGETQY
TRBV7-2,-,TRBJ2-7,ASSFSGGAPYEQY
TRBV18,-,TRBJ2-7,ASSRTGDSYEQY
TRBV7-3,-,TRBJ2-3,ASSPRGLAGGTYTDTQY
TRBV29-1,few,TRBJ2-3,SVAGQGVSPDTQY
TRBV29-1,-,TRBJ1-1,SVEGADRAEAF
TRBV28,-,TRBJ1-2,ASSSPGTGVYGYT
TRBV28,-,TRBJ1-6,ASRVGIPNSPLH
TRBV6-6,-,TRBJ2-2,ASSYNGQGGGELF
TRBV6-6,-,TRBJ1-1,ASNPDRNTEAF
TRBV7-9,once,TRBJ2-5,ASSLASGRPRETQY
TRBV11-2,once,TRBJ1-4,ASSGGVNEKLF
TRBV2,-,TRBJ1-6,ASSEGVGSSPLH
TRBV19,-,TRBJ2-7,ASSKTGDSNEQY
TRBV19,-,TRBJ1-4,ASSETGGHEKLF
TRBV2,few,TRBJ2-7,ASMAGYEQY
TRBV28,-,TRBJ1-1,ASSLLDRREAF
TRBV28,-,TRBJ1-6,ASSLEGARNSPLH
TRBV5-1,few,TRBJ1-2,ASSLAGQGLTGYT
TRBV2,-,TRBJ1-2,ASSQGSGGYT
TRBV4-1,-,TRBJ2-5,ASSLLRGETQY
TRBV7-2,few,TRBJ2-1,ASSSPGLANDEQF
TRBV6-5,-,TRBJ2-3,ASTYSADTQY
TRBV27,once,TRBJ2-2,ASSGQGATGELF
TRBV4-2,-,TRBJ1-2,ASSHPDSSLLYGYT
TRBV3-1/TRBV3-2,-,TRBJ2-7,ASSHFSGVYEQY
TRBV28,-,TRBJ2-7,ASSPRRTSAGYEQY
TRBV7-9,-,TRBJ2-5,ASSITSGRAGETQY
TRBV30,-,TRBJ2-3,AWGGTSGSQPDTQY
TRBV6-5,-,TRBJ2-7,ASSYSWGQSYEQY
TRBV30,-,TRBJ1-5,AWSVSSNQPQH
TRBV2,-,TRBJ1-2,ASRDNANYGYT
TRBV25-1,-,TRBJ2-5,ASSEGREETQY
TRBV10-3,-,TRBJ2-3,AISTSTDTQY
TRBV15,-,TRBJ1-5,ATSRGQGGDQPQH
TRBV12-3/TRBV12-4,-,TRBJ1-5,ASSGQGNQPQH
TRBV30,few,TRBJ1-5,AWSKYRGQPQH